This entry is about one TCR beta chain. This entry is derived from a study of Graves' ophthalmopathy and Graves' hyperthyroidism. The authors defined stable hyperthyroidism as no ophthalmopathy within 18 months of follow-up. V lost 4 bases and J 1 base, leaving 12 bases between the germline ends. The length of the CDR3 is 14 residues. Germline CDR1 reads SQVTM; CDR2 reads ANQGSEA. Scientists amplified the TCR beta CDR3 regions from RNA transcripts. Second-round multiplex PCR came after a first-round RT-PCR that employed HTBI primers. MiXCR, run by TCRdb on the multiplex PCR reads, gives a single entry per CDR3 protein. The sample lists 350,000 to 450,000 distinct CDR3 sequences, 21% seen once, with around 3.1% in the top ten.

This receptor was taken from a woman younger than 30 with stable Graves' hyperthyroidism. Material: peripheral blood. The rearrangement joins TRBV29-1 to TRBJ2-3; D might be TRBD1 (5 bases). CDR3 loop: CSVGAGLRTDTQYF. The CDR3 bases are TGCAGCGTTGGCGCAGGGCTTCGCACAGATACGCAGTATTTT.